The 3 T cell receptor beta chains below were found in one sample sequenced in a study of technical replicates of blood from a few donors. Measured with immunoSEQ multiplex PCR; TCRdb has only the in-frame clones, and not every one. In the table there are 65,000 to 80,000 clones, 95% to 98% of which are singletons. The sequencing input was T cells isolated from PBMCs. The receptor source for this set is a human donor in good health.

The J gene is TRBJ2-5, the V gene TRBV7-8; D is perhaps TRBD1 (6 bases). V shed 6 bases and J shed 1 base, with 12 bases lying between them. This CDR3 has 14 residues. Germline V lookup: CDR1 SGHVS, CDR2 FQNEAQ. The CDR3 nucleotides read TGTGCCAGCAGTACCGGGACAAGCCAAGAGACCCAGTACTTC. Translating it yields CASSTGTSQETQYF.

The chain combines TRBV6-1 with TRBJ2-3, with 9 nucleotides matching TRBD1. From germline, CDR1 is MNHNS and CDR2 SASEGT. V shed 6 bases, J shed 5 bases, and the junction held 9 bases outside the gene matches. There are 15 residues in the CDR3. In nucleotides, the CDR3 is TGTGCCAGCAGGACCGGGACAGGGATTTTAGATACGCAGTATTTT. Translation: CASRTGTGILDTQYF.

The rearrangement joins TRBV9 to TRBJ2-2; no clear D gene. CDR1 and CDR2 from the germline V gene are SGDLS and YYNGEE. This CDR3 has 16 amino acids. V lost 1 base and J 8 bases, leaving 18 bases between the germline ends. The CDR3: CASSVNYQAEKGELFF. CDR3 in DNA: TGTGCCAGCAGCGTAAATTACCAGGCCGAGAAGGGGGAGCTGTTTTTT.